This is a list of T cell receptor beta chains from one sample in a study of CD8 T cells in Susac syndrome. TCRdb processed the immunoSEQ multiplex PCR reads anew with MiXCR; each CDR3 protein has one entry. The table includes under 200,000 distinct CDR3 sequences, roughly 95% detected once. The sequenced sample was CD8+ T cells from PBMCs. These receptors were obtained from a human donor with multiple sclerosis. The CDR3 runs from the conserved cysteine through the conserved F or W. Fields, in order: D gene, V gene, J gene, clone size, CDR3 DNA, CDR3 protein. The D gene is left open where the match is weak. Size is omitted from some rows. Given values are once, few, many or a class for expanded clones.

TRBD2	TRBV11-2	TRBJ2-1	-	TGTGCCAGCAGCTTATGGTTGACTAGCGGGGGAAATGAGCAGTTCTTC	CASSLWLTSGGNEQFF
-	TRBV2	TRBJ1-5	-	TGTGCCAGCAGTGATCCAGGAGGGGGTCAGCCCCAGCATTTT	CASSDPGGGQPQHF
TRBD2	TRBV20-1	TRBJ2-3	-	TGCAGTGCTAGAGATTCGGCGACTAGCGGGGGCTTGCCCGATACGCAGTATTTT	CSARDSATSGGLPDTQYF
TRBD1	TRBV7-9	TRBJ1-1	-	TGTGCCAGCAGCCCGAAGGGACAGCACAACGGGGCTTTCTTT	CASSPKGQHNGAFF
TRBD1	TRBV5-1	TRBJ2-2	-	TGCGCCAGCAGCAAAAGACAGGGGATCGGGGAGCTGTTTTTT	CASSKRQGIGELFF
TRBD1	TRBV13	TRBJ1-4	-	TGTGCCAGCAGCGTAATGGGACAGGTTAATGAAAAACTGTTTTTT	CASSVMGQVNEKLFF
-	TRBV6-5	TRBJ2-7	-	TGTGCCAGCAGCCCCCAAGGACCGGGCACCTACGAGCAGTACTTC	CASSPQGPGTYEQYF
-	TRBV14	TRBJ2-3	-	TGTGCCAGCAGCCAAGATCACTGGAGGGGGCCCCTGTGGGATACGCAGTATTTT	CASSQDHWRGPLWDTQYF
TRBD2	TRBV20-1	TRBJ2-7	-	TGCAGTGCTAGAGAAGCGGGACTAGCAGTCAACGAGCAGTACTTC	CSAREAGLAVNEQYF
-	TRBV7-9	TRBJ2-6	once	TGTGCCAGCAGCTTAGTGGAGCACTCTGGGGCCAACGTCCTGACTTTC	CASSLVEHSGANVLTF
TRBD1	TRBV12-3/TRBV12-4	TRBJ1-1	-	TGTGCCAGCGGACAGGGGCTTCTCACTGAAGCTTTCTTT	CASGQGLLTEAFF
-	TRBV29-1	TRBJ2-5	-	TGCAGCGTTGAAAGGAGGAGCAGGGTACAAGAGACCCAGTACTTC	CSVERRSRVQETQYF
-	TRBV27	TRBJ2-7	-	TGTGCCAGCAGTCTTTCTCGGGGGAGGCCGGCCAGTTACGAGCAGTACTTC	CASSLSRGRPASYEQYF
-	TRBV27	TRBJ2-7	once	TGTGCCAGCAGTTTATATCCGACAGACTACGAGCAGTACTTC	CASSLYPTDYEQYF
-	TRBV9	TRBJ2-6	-	TGTGCCAGCAGTCAGGGACGGAGGTCTGGGGCCAACGTCCTGACTTTC	CASSQGRRSGANVLTF
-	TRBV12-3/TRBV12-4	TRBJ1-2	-	TGTGCCAGCAGCCCCTCGCAGGGGATTAACTATGGCTACACCTTC	CASSPSQGINYGYTF